This T cell receptor (beta chain) was recovered during a study of regulatory T cells in long-lasting Graves disease. About the study: Graves' cases, newly diagnosed, had used antithyroid drugs under 3 months.

The CDR3 totals 11 residues. Germline V gene sequence: CDR1 LNHDA, CDR2 SQIVND (reference sequence). Between the trimmed V and J ends, which lost 9 bases and 6 bases, there was a span of 9 bases. This clonotype was seen ten or more times. Its antigen is currently unknown. Whole-study findings and limits: Persistent disease favored TRBV28, TRBJ1-2 and TRBJ2-5.

Both iRepertoire HTBI primers and Arm-PCR of CDR3 regions were used to build the TCR beta libraries. TCRdb passed the multiplex PCR reads through MiXCR, listing each CDR3 protein once. This table holds 500,000 or so distinct CDR3 sequences, around 15% found once. Time point indicated: newly diagnosed GD, antithyroid drugs for less than 3 months. Making the TCR library involved RNA that had been extracted from PBMCs. The sample was also reused in another study, on T cells in Graves' hyperthyroidism and ophthalmopathy. As that report states: HTBI primers drove first-round RT-PCR of the TCR CDR3. Blood also held most thyroid clonotypes expanded beyond 0.001.

The sequencing used peripheral blood mononuclear cells (PBMCs), collected at new diagnosis, from a patient treated with antithyroid drugs. This TCR derives from a woman aged 35-65 years with Graves disease. The chain recombines TRBV19 with TRBJ1-5; TRBD1 is a possible D gene (5 bases). CDR3 in DNA: TGTGCCAGCAGTGGGGGTCAGCCCCAGCATTTT. Translated: CASSGGQPQHF.